This T cell receptor beta chain was sequenced during a study of T cell repertoires in cytomegalovirus infection. Across the whole study: Well-studied HLA-B-restricted epitopes and recently identified HLA-C-restricted epitopes of CMV were both used in the study.

TCRdb reanalysed the reads using MiXCR and keeps one entry per CDR3 protein. The table lists around 310,000 distinct CDR3 sequences, under 35% of them singletons. This clonotype was counted only a few times. What it binds is not known. Trimming at V came to 4 bases and at J to 6 bases, leaving 9 bases not matched to a gene. Germline V gene data show CDR1 as SGHRS and CDR2 as YFSETQ. This CDR3 has 15 residues. The study, taken as a whole, reports: The ex vivo response showed dominance by HLA-C-restricted CMV-specific TCR beta clonotypes.

This clonotype was obtained from a human donor in good health (CMV status not recorded). Some clones in this sample may be carry-over from other donors' samples. The genes are TRBV5-1 and TRBJ2-1; TRBD1 matches 8 bases. Sample: cultured PBMCs, taken from culture after CMV antigen stimulation. The CDR3 region has the DNA TGCGCCAGCAGCGCCGGACAGGGAATAACCAATGAGCAGTTCTTC. Translation: CASSAGQGITNEQFF.